A single sample gave rise to the 23 T cell receptor beta chains below, sequenced in a study of T-cell memory formation after mild COVID-19. TCRdb analysed the 5' RACE reads with MiXCR anew, one entry per CDR3 protein. The sample contains fewer than 450,000 distinct CDR3 sequences, approximately 24% of which appear only once. The material sequenced was PBMCs or a T cell subset sorted from them (not recorded which). Receptors originate from an adult woman who had mild COVID-19 (a few samples of this study predate the infection). Cell type and time point are not known.

The V call is TRBV18, the J call TRBJ1-1; 7 bases are shared with TRBD1. The J segment lost 4 bases and the V segment lost 2 bases, leaving 1 base of the junction unmatched. From germline, CDR1 is KGHSH and CDR2 LQKENI. CDR3 size: 13 residues. The CDR3 DNA sequence: TGTGCCAGCTCACCAAGGACAGGCACTGAAGCTTTCTTT. Its protein is CASSPRTGTEAFF. Drawing the rest from reference TRBV18 and TRBJ1-1, the complete variable domain is NAGVMQNPRHLVRRRGQEARLRCSPMKGHSHVYWYRQLPEEGLKFMVYLQKENIIDESGMPKERFSAEFPKEGPSILRIQQVVRGDSAAYFCASSPRTGTEAFFGQGTRLTVV.

The CDR3 protein is CASSLGPNRALNEKLFF. CDR3 in DNA: TGTGCCAGCAGCTTAGGCCCCAACAGGGCACTGAATGAAAAACTGTTTTTT. The chain recombines TRBV7-6 with TRBJ1-4, with D perhaps matching TRBD1 (6 bases). The CDR3 contains 17 residues. The V end lost 1 base, the J end lost 5 bases, and 17 bases lay between the germline ends. Germline loops: CDR1 SGHVS, CDR2 FNYEAQ.

This clonotype was counted at least ten times. V is TRBV30 and J is TRBJ1-2, with 10 bases identical to TRBD1. V shed 3 bases, J shed 6 bases, and the junction held 10 bases outside the gene matches. Looked up from germline, CDR1 is GTSNPN and CDR2 is SVGIG (reference sequence). The CDR3 sequence is 15 residues long. CDR3 loop: CAWRRGDRGHDGYTF. The CDR3 DNA is TGTGCCTGGAGACGGGGGGACAGGGGACATGATGGCTACACCTTC. Together with reference TRBV30 and TRBJ1-2, the CDR3 gives the full variable domain: SQTIHQWPATLVQPVGSPLSLECTVEGTSNPNLYWYRQAAGRGLQLLFYSVGIGQISSEVPQNLSASRPQDRQFILSSKKLLLSDSGFYLCAWRRGDRGHDGYTFGSGTRLTVV.

The rearrangement uses TRBV9 and TRBJ2-3; D possibly corresponds to TRBD2 (7 bases). CDR3 size: 17 residues. The V gene's germline CDR1 is SGDLS and CDR2 YYNGEE. Trimming took off 5 bases at V and 1 base at J, with 20 bases between the two ends. The CDR3 loop is CASRGGAGEARTDTQYF. CDR3 DNA: TGTGCCAGCAGAGGGGGGGCGGGAGAGGCCCGCACAGATACGCAGTATTTT. The full variable domain, with the rest looked up from reference TRBV9 and TRBJ2-3, is DSGVTQTPKHLITATGQRVTLRCSPRSGDLSVYWYQQSLDQGLQFLIQYYNGEERAKGNILERFSAQQFPDLHSELNLSSLELGDSALYFCASRGGAGEARTDTQYFGPGTRLTVL.

There are a few counts of this clonotype. The J gene is TRBJ2-7, the V gene TRBV6-4, with 10 bases lining up with TRBD1. Germline V gene sequence: CDR1 MRHNA, CDR2 SNTAGT. The CDR3 has 13 residues. The junction had 3 bases not matched to a gene; V was cut back by 5 bases and J by 5 bases. The CDR3 DNA follows: TGTGCCAGCAGTTCGGACAGGGGGAACGAGCAGTACTTC. Amino acid sequence: CASSSDRGNEQYF.

This clonotype showed up just a few times. The chain recombines TRBV14 with TRBJ2-4, with 8 bases lining up with TRBD1. Germline CDR1 reads SGHDN; CDR2 reads FVKESK. This CDR3 comprises 17 residues. With V trimmed by 4 bases and J by 0 bases, 8 bases remained unmatched. CDR3 bases: TGTGCCAGCAGCCCAGGACAGGGCCCGGGAGCCAAAAACATTCAGTACTTC. Translated, it gives CASSPGQGPGAKNIQYF.

This chain connects TRBV7-2 to TRBJ2-1; D remains unclear. Germline CDR1 SGHTA, CDR2 FQGNSA. V was clipped by 2 bases and J by 4 bases, with 6 bases between them. The CDR3 contains 13 residues. The CDR3 DNA is TGTGCCAGCAGCTTACGGCGGTACAATGAGCAGTTCTTC. Translated: CASSLRRYNEQFF.

The J gene is TRBJ2-1, the V gene TRBV5-1; D tentatively reads TRBD1 or TRBD2 (5 bases each). Trimming stripped 4 bases from V and 4 bases from J, with 15 bases between. This CDR3 comprises 15 residues. Per the germline V gene, CDR1 is SGHRS and CDR2 is YFSETQ. CDR3 bases: TGCGCCAGCAGCCTAGAGGGGAGCCTATACAATGAGCAGTTCTTC. This codes for CASSLEGSLYNEQFF.

The CDR3 bases are TGTGCCAGCAGGCCCGGGACAGAGTATAGCAATCAGCCCCAGCATTTT. Translated, it gives CASRPGTEYSNQPQHF. The V gene is TRBV6-5, the J gene TRBJ1-5; 7 nucleotides line up with TRBD1. The germline CDR1 and CDR2 sequences are MNHEY and SVGAGI. Trimming cost V 6 bases and J 0 bases; bases outside gene matches: 8. There are 16 residues in the CDR3.

This chain joins TRBV7-3 and TRBJ2-3; the match to TRBD2 covers 14 bases. CDR3 size: 15 residues. Germline-derived CDR1 and CDR2 are SGHTA and FQGTGA. V shed 5 bases and J 4 bases; nucleotides not matched to a gene: 2. CDR3 nucleotide sequence: TGTGCCAGCAGCACGACTAGCGGGGGGGCAGATACGCAGTATTTT. It yields the protein CASSTTSGGADTQYF.

This chain joins TRBV12-3 or TRBV12-4 and TRBJ2-5; D unresolved. The V end lost 8 bases, the J end lost 2 bases, and 15 bases lay between the germline ends. The CDR3 has 14 residues. CDR3 sequence (DNA): TGTGCCAGCTTAATGAGTGGGATTCAAGAGACCCAGTACTTC. Its protein product is CASLMSGIQETQYF.

This clonotype was detected only a few times. The chain has TRBV28 and TRBJ2-3, with D hard to call. Germline CDR1 is MDHEN and CDR2 is SYDVKM. There are 13 residues in the CDR3. Between the trimmed V and J ends, which lost 3 bases and 0 bases, there was a span of 4 bases. The CDR3 DNA reads as TGTGCCAGCAGTTTTGCCAGCACAGATACGCAGTATTTT. It yields the protein CASSFASTDTQYF.

The chain recombines TRBV5-4 with TRBJ2-1, with a weak D call TRBD2 (5 bases). Looked up from germline, CDR1 is SGHNT and CDR2 is YYREEE (reference sequence). The CDR3 consists of 13 residues. Trimming pared 0 bases from V and 16 bases from J, leaving 17 bases between. CDR3 region: CASSLVWTRMAFF. Here the CDR3 DNA reads TGTGCCAGCAGCTTGGTCTGGACTCGGATGGCCTTCTTC.

The chain is built from TRBV21-1 and TRBJ2-7; the table gives TRBD1 as D, unverified against the DNA. TRBV21-1 corresponds to a pseudogene. CDR3 length: 16 amino acids. The CDR3 nucleotides read TGTGCCAGCAGCAAAGGGCCGGGACAGGGCCCCTACGAGCAGTACTTC. Protein product: CASSKGPGQGPYEQYF.

There are a few counts of this clonotype. This sequence joins TRBV20-1 and TRBJ2-3; a weak D match, TRBD2 (6 bases). This CDR3 is built from 13 residues. Germline loops: CDR1 DFQATT, CDR2 SNEGSKA (reference sequence). Trimming stripped 3 bases from V and 4 bases from J, with 11 bases between. In DNA, the CDR3 is TGCAGTGCTAGCCGGGCGGGGCCAGATACGCAGTATTTT. The encoded protein is CSASRAGPDTQYF.

This clonotype has just a few counts. This chain links TRBV6-5 with TRBJ2-5; the D gene is possibly TRBD2 (5 bases). Trimming took 1 base from V and 5 from J, leaving 8 bases between them. Germline V gene lookup returns CDR1 MNHEY and CDR2 SVGAGI. This CDR3 spans 13 amino acids. CDR3 bases: TGTGCCAGCAGTTACTTCCCGGGGGAGACCCAGTACTTC. Amino acids: CASSYFPGETQYF.

This sequence joins TRBV20-1 and TRBJ2-7; TRBD1 might be the D (5 bases). Per germline, CDR1 DFQATT and CDR2 SNEGSKA (reference sequence). CDR3 length: 15 amino acids. V was cut by 0 bases and J by 3 bases, with 15 bases left in between. The CDR3 protein is CSARDPSAGHYEQYF. The CDR3 DNA is TGCAGTGCTAGAGATCCCAGCGCAGGACACTACGAGCAGTACTTC.

The chain combines TRBV18 with TRBJ2-1; D is undetermined. Per germline, CDR1 KGHSH and CDR2 LQKENI. The CDR3 has 13 residues. V dropped 1 base and J dropped 6 bases, with 7 bases sitting between them. CDR3 bases: TGTGCCAGCTCACCACAGATCCTCAATGAGCAGTTCTTC. Translating it yields CASSPQILNEQFF.

The rearrangement uses TRBV7-2 and TRBJ2-5, with TRBD1 identical over 9 bases. V dropped 5 bases and J dropped 4; count of bases not matched to a gene: 8. The CDR3 has 15 residues. The germline V gene has CDR1 SGHTA and CDR2 FQGNSA. CDR3 nucleotide sequence: TGTGCCAGCAGCCGCGTTTCGGACAGGGGAGAGACCCAGTACTTC. It is translated as CASSRVSDRGETQYF.

This clonotype was seen a handful of times. The V call is TRBV20-1, the J call TRBJ2-3, with TRBD1 identical over 9 bases. Germline V lookup: CDR1 DFQATT, CDR2 SNEGSKA (reference sequence). The CDR3 runs to 14 residues. V trimming: 6 bases; J trimming: 1 base; junction bases outside the gene matches: 5. This chain's CDR3 is CSAKQGAGTDTQYF. The CDR3 DNA reads as TGCAGTGCGAAACAGGGGGCCGGCACAGATACGCAGTATTTT.

This clonotype was seen a few times. The genes are TRBV7-3 and TRBJ2-1; the match to TRBD2 covers 8 bases. The CDR3 is 15 residues long. Per germline, CDR1 SGHTA and CDR2 FQGTGA. Trimming took 1 base from V and 2 from J; bases not matched to a gene: 1. The CDR3 is CASSLISGAYNEQFF. Written as DNA, the CDR3 is TGTGCCAGCAGCTTAATTAGCGGGGCCTACAATGAGCAGTTCTTC.

The V and J genes are TRBV6-2 or TRBV6-3 and TRBJ1-5; TRBD1 might be the D (5 bases). V shed 2 bases and J shed 6 bases, with 8 bases lying between them. CDR3 length: 13 amino acids. Germline-derived CDR1 and CDR2 are MNHEY and SVGEGT. CDR3 protein: CASSYAGPQPQHF. The CDR3 nucleotides are TGTGCCAGCAGTTACGCAGGGCCTCAGCCCCAGCATTTT.

V usage is TRBV4-2 and J usage is TRBJ1-2; D uncertain. V lost 1 base and J lost 6, with 9 bases in between. The CDR3 runs to 13 residues. Per the germline V gene, CDR1 is LGHNA and CDR2 is YNFKEQ. The CDR3 loop is CASSQGSADGYTF. In DNA form, the CDR3 reads TGTGCCAGCAGCCAAGGTAGTGCAGATGGCTACACCTTC.